This T cell receptor (beta chain) was sequenced for a study of control samples from healthy donors and cancer patients. Sequencing was performed with immunoSEQ multiplex PCR; in TCRdb, only in-frame clones are kept and a portion is missing. The data show tens of thousands of clones, around 91% seen once. Germline lookup yields CDR1 LGHDT and CDR2 YNNKEL (reference sequence). The CDR3 totals 15 residues. V was clipped by 1 base and J by 7 bases; unmatched bases: 3. This receptor was identified in a man aged 50 to 59 in good health. The sequencing input was blood. The chain is built from TRBV3-1 (or the pseudogene TRBV3-2) and TRBJ2-1, with 11 bases matching TRBD2. CDR3 sequence (DNA): TGTGCCAGCAGCCAAGTAGCGGGGGGGCGAAATGAGCAGTTCTTC. It translates to CASSQVAGGRNEQFF.